The entry below describes one TCR beta chain. Data came from immunoSEQ multiplex PCR; TCRdb stores just in-frame clones and leaves some out. Among around 26,000 clones listed, 85% to 90% were seen once. This entry belongs to a study of OX40 agonist ivuxolimab in advanced cancers. On the study more broadly: The patients got ivuxolimab, which is an agonistic anti-OX40 (CD134) antibody. The diagnoses of dose-escalation patients were hepatocellular carcinoma, melanoma, renal cell or head and neck cancer.

Here the sequenced sample was CD4+ or CD8+ T cells sorted from blood, taken in a trial of the OX40 agonist ivuxolimab. This sequence was found in an adult with an advanced solid tumor such as melanoma, head and neck, liver or kidney cancer.

CDR3 amino acids: CAGEVPLGETQYF. The CDR3 nucleotides read TGTGCCGGGGAGGTGCCTTTAGGGGAGACCCAGTACTTC. The rearrangement links TRBV2 to TRBJ2-5; possibly TRBD2 for D (6 bases). Per germline, CDR1 SNHLY and CDR2 FYNNEI. The CDR3 totals 13 residues. Trimming cost V 11 bases and J 5 bases, with 18 bases left between them.